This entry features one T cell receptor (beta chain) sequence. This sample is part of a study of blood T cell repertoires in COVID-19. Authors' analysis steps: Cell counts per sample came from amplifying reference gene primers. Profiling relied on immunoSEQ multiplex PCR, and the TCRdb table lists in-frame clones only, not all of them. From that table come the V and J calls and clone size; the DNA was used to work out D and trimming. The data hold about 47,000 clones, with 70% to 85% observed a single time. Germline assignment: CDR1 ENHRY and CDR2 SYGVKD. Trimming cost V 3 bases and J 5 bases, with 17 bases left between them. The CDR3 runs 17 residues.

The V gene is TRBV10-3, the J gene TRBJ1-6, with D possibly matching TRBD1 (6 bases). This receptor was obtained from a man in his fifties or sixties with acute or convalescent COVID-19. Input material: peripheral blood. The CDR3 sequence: CAISDRGGSIDNSPLHF. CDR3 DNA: TGTGCCATCAGTGATAGGGGGGGGAGTATCGATAATTCACCCCTCCACTTT.